These T cell receptor beta chains were read from a single sample in a study of sequential checkpoint blockade in melanoma. Sequencing was performed with immunoSEQ multiplex PCR; in TCRdb, only in-frame clones are kept and a portion is missing. The data hold about 5,300 clones, with approximately 80% observed a single time. The specimen comprised CD8+ T cells sorted from blood (inferred from file names), sampled from a patient given nivolumab and ipilimumab in sequence. These receptors came from a human donor with melanoma. Both conserved end residues are part of each CDR3. Each record gives: clone size, V gene, J gene, D gene, CDR3 protein, CDR3 DNA. A D gene is named only where the DNA matches it firmly. Only part of the rows carry a size: once, few, many, or a class if the clone is expanded.

clone size: once
V gene: TRBV2
J gene: TRBJ2-7
D gene: NA
CDR3 protein: CASSLTYEQYF
CDR3 DNA: TGTGCCAGCAGTCTAACCTACGAGCAGTACTTC

clone size: NA
V gene: TRBV27
J gene: TRBJ2-5
D gene: NA
CDR3 protein: CASRQNSHRETQYF
CDR3 DNA: TGTGCCAGCAGACAAAACTCCCACAGGGAGACCCAGTACTTC

clone size: once
V gene: TRBV19
J gene: TRBJ2-3
D gene: NA
CDR3 protein: CATTLRPGYFTDTQYF
CDR3 DNA: TGTGCCACCACGCTTCGCCCGGGTTACTTCACAGATACGCAGTATTTT

clone size: NA
V gene: TRBV27
J gene: TRBJ1-5
D gene: NA
CDR3 protein: CASSTGREGQPQHF
CDR3 DNA: TGTGCCAGCAGTACGGGCAGAGAGGGCCAGCCCCAGCATTTT

clone size: medium-sized
V gene: TRBV4-3
J gene: TRBJ1-6
D gene: NA
CDR3 protein: CASSQDGEGGGSPLHF
CDR3 DNA: TGCGCCAGCAGCCAAGATGGGGAGGGTGGAGGGTCACCCCTCCACTTT

clone size: few
V gene: TRBV6-6
J gene: TRBJ2-5
D gene: TRBD2
CDR3 protein: CASELAETQYF
CDR3 DNA: TGTGCCAGCGAACTAGCGGAGACCCAGTACTTC

clone size: NA
V gene: TRBV5-1
J gene: TRBJ2-7
D gene: NA
CDR3 protein: CASSLQGSGWYEQYF
CDR3 DNA: TGCGCCAGCAGCTTACAGGGTTCCGGCTGGTACGAGCAGTACTTC

clone size: NA
V gene: TRBV6-1
J gene: TRBJ2-1
D gene: NA
CDR3 protein: CASSEFSEQFF
CDR3 DNA: TGTGCCAGCAGTGAATTTTCAGAACAGTTCTTC

clone size: NA
V gene: TRBV6-5
J gene: TRBJ1-1
D gene: NA
CDR3 protein: CASNPQGRWTEAFF
CDR3 DNA: TGTGCCAGCAACCCTCAGGGGAGATGGACTGAAGCTTTCTTT

clone size: once
V gene: TRBV28
J gene: TRBJ2-3
D gene: TRBD2
CDR3 protein: CASSLGGWRGADTQYF
CDR3 DNA: TGTGCCAGCAGTTTAGGAGGGTGGCGGGGGGCAGATACGCAGTATTTT

clone size: NA
V gene: TRBV7-8
J gene: TRBJ1-2
D gene: NA
CDR3 protein: CASSLVGQSYGYTF
CDR3 DNA: TGTGCCAGCAGCTTAGTAGGACAGAGCTATGGCTACACCTTC

clone size: NA
V gene: TRBV6-5
J gene: TRBJ2-2
D gene: NA
CDR3 protein: CASSPSPSGGELFF
CDR3 DNA: TGTGCCAGCAGCCCCTCCCCTTCGGGTGGGGAGCTGTTTTTT

clone size: NA
V gene: TRBV5-1
J gene: TRBJ2-3
D gene: NA
CDR3 protein: CASSPPTDTQYF
CDR3 DNA: TGCGCCAGCAGCCCTCCCACAGATACGCAGTATTTT

clone size: once
V gene: TRBV7-9
J gene: TRBJ2-3
D gene: TRBD2
CDR3 protein: CASSYGPVTSGRVGDTQYF
CDR3 DNA: TGTGCCAGCAGCTACGGGCCCGTAACTAGCGGTAGAGTTGGAGATACGCAGTATTTT

clone size: NA
V gene: TRBV6-5
J gene: TRBJ2-7
D gene: NA
CDR3 protein: CASSWGRSYEQYF
CDR3 DNA: TGTGCCAGCAGTTGGGGCCGATCCTACGAGCAGTACTTC

clone size: NA
V gene: TRBV7-2
J gene: TRBJ1-2
D gene: NA
CDR3 protein: CASSFGTGDNYGYTF
CDR3 DNA: TGTGCCAGCAGCTTTGGCACAGGTGACAACTATGGCTACACCTTC

clone size: NA
V gene: TRBV6-5
J gene: TRBJ2-2
D gene: TRBD1
CDR3 protein: CASSYRGQGGELFF
CDR3 DNA: TGTGCCAGCAGTTACAGGGGGCAGGGTGGGGAGCTGTTTTTT

clone size: few
V gene: TRBV7-8
J gene: TRBJ2-3
D gene: TRBD2
CDR3 protein: CASSFPAGVWDTQYF
CDR3 DNA: TGTGCCAGCAGTTTCCCAGCGGGGGTATGGGATACGCAGTATTTT

clone size: NA
V gene: TRBV28
J gene: TRBJ1-5
D gene: TRBD1
CDR3 protein: CASSFGQGNQPQHF
CDR3 DNA: TGTGCCAGCAGTTTCGGACAGGGGAATCAGCCCCAGCATTTT

clone size: NA
V gene: TRBV7-9
J gene: TRBJ2-1
D gene: TRBD2
CDR3 protein: CASEGGGLNEQFF
CDR3 DNA: TGTGCCAGCGAAGGCGGGGGGTTGAATGAGCAGTTCTTC

clone size: NA
V gene: TRBV5-1
J gene: TRBJ1-1
D gene: NA
CDR3 protein: CASTWWDSNTEAFF
CDR3 DNA: TGCGCCAGCACCTGGTGGGACTCGAACACTGAAGCTTTCTTT

clone size: once
V gene: TRBV4-3
J gene: TRBJ2-2
D gene: NA
CDR3 protein: CASSQDEGNTGELFF
CDR3 DNA: TGCGCCAGCAGCCAAGATGAGGGAAACACCGGGGAGCTGTTTTTT

clone size: NA
V gene: TRBV28
J gene: TRBJ1-2
D gene: TRBD1
CDR3 protein: CASSLERQGLGGTF
CDR3 DNA: TGTGCCAGCAGTTTGGAACGACAGGGTCTGGGGGGCACCTTC

clone size: NA
V gene: TRBV27
J gene: TRBJ2-7
D gene: TRBD1
CDR3 protein: CASSVGLSTGGPYEQYF
CDR3 DNA: TGTGCCAGCAGTGTAGGCCTCTCGACAGGGGGCCCCTACGAGCAGTACTTC

clone size: NA
V gene: TRBV28
J gene: TRBJ1-5
D gene: NA
CDR3 protein: CASSRSHREWQPQHF
CDR3 DNA: TGTGCCAGCAGCCGTTCGCACAGGGAGTGGCAGCCCCAGCATTTT

clone size: NA
V gene: TRBV5-6
J gene: TRBJ1-4
D gene: NA
CDR3 protein: CASSLEGWRNEKLFF
CDR3 DNA: TGTGCCAGCAGCTTGGAAGGGTGGAGGAATGAAAAACTGTTTTTT

clone size: NA
V gene: TRBV5-6
J gene: TRBJ1-2
D gene: TRBD1
CDR3 protein: CASRLQGNYGYTF
CDR3 DNA: TGTGCCAGCAGACTACAGGGGAACTATGGCTACACCTTC

clone size: NA
V gene: TRBV27
J gene: TRBJ2-7
D gene: TRBD1
CDR3 protein: CASSPTGGYEQYF
CDR3 DNA: TGTGCCAGCAGTCCAACAGGGGGCTACGAGCAGTACTTC

clone size: NA
V gene: TRBV2
J gene: TRBJ2-5
D gene: TRBD2
CDR3 protein: CASRGEAGQETQYF
CDR3 DNA: TGTGCCAGCAGAGGGGAAGCGGGGCAAGAGACCCAGTACTTC

clone size: once
V gene: TRBV7-6
J gene: TRBJ2-7
D gene: NA
CDR3 protein: CASSSSGHYYEQYF
CDR3 DNA: TGTGCCAGCAGCAGTTCGGGACACTATTACGAGCAGTACTTC

clone size: NA
V gene: TRBV7-9
J gene: TRBJ2-1
D gene: NA
CDR3 protein: CASSLDAWANEQFF
CDR3 DNA: TGTGCCAGCAGCTTAGATGCCTGGGCAAATGAGCAGTTCTTC

clone size: once
V gene: TRBV4-2
J gene: TRBJ1-5
D gene: TRBD1
CDR3 protein: CASSQGQGSNQPQHF
CDR3 DNA: TGTGCCAGCAGCCAGGGACAGGGCAGCAATCAGCCCCAGCATTTT

clone size: NA
V gene: TRBV13
J gene: TRBJ2-1
D gene: NA
CDR3 protein: CASSLDRDGEQFF
CDR3 DNA: TGTGCCAGCAGCTTAGACAGGGACGGTGAGCAGTTCTTC

clone size: few
V gene: TRBV10-2
J gene: TRBJ1-5
D gene: TRBD1
CDR3 protein: CASSGRGLNQPQHF
CDR3 DNA: TGCGCCAGCAGCGGCAGGGGGCTCAATCAGCCCCAGCATTTT

clone size: medium-sized
V gene: TRBV9
J gene: TRBJ2-3
D gene: TRBD2
CDR3 protein: CASSAHSGVHTDTQYF
CDR3 DNA: TGTGCCAGCAGCGCCCATAGCGGGGTCCACACAGATACGCAGTATTTT

clone size: NA
V gene: TRBV7-9
J gene: TRBJ1-2
D gene: NA
CDR3 protein: CASSLAAIRRYGYTF
CDR3 DNA: TGTGCCAGCAGCTTAGCTGCGATCCGTCGCTATGGCTACACCTTC

clone size: NA
V gene: TRBV7-9
J gene: TRBJ2-7
D gene: TRBD1
CDR3 protein: CASRRQGEGSYEQYF
CDR3 DNA: TGTGCCAGCAGGAGACAGGGGGAAGGCTCCTACGAGCAGTACTTC

clone size: NA
V gene: TRBV7-2
J gene: TRBJ2-5
D gene: NA
CDR3 protein: CASSLNREETQYF
CDR3 DNA: TGTGCCAGCAGCTTAAACAGGGAGGAGACCCAGTACTTC

clone size: once
V gene: TRBV29-1
J gene: TRBJ2-1
D gene: TRBD2
CDR3 protein: CSVEWSSGAYNEQFF
CDR3 DNA: TGCAGCGTTGAGTGGTCTAGCGGGGCGTACAATGAGCAGTTCTTC

clone size: NA
V gene: TRBV5-6
J gene: TRBJ2-1
D gene: NA
CDR3 protein: CASSEGPSPSYNEQFF
CDR3 DNA: TGTGCCAGCAGCGAGGGCCCTTCTCCTTCCTACAATGAGCAGTTCTTC

clone size: NA
V gene: TRBV7-6
J gene: TRBJ1-2
D gene: TRBD1
CDR3 protein: CASSPRGLSYGYTF
CDR3 DNA: TGTGCCAGCAGCCCCAGGGGGTTGAGCTATGGCTACACCTTC

clone size: NA
V gene: TRBV10-1
J gene: TRBJ2-1
D gene: NA
CDR3 protein: CASSESGSREFF
CDR3 DNA: TGCGCCAGCAGTGAGTCGGGCAGCCGAGAGTTCTTC